One T cell receptor beta chain is described in this entry. Its target is unknown. The data originate from a study of T cells expressing NK-cell markers. General study results and limits: Dominant NKG2C+ clonotypes accounted for roughly 1.0-8% of CD8+ T cells in a handful of donors.

For each CDR3 protein, TCRdb gives one entry from its re-call of the 5' RACE reads, without DNA. This table holds about 460,000 distinct CDR3 sequences. This CDR3 region has 13 residues. Germline V CDR1 and CDR2: WSHSY, SAAADI. The chain links TRBV10-2 to TRBJ1-5. The source of this sequence is a woman between 50 and 59 years old in good health. The sequenced sample was blood T cells: a sorted CD56 or NKG2C T cell subset, CD4+ or CD8+ T cells, or bulk PBMC T cells (not recorded which). CDR3 amino acids: CASGGEGNQPQHF.